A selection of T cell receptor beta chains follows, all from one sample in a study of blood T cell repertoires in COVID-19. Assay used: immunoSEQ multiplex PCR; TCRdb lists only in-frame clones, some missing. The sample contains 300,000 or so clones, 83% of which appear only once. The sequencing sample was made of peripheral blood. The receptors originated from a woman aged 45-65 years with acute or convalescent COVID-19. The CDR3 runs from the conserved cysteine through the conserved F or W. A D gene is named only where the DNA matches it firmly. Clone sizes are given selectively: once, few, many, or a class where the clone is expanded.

CDR3 protein: CASRPGNTEAFF
CDR3 DNA: TGTGCCAGCAGACCAGGGAACACTGAAGCTTTCTTT
clone size: -
J gene: TRBJ1-1
V gene: TRBV12-3/TRBV12-4
D gene: -

CDR3 protein: CASSLGGAGVYGYTF
CDR3 DNA: TGTGCCAGCAGCTTGGGTGGGGCCGGAGTCTATGGCTACACCTTC
clone size: -
J gene: TRBJ1-2
V gene: TRBV5-5
D gene: -

CDR3 protein: CASSLLAGAHNEQFF
CDR3 DNA: TGTGCCAGCAGCCTCCTAGCGGGAGCCCACAATGAGCAGTTCTTC
clone size: -
J gene: TRBJ2-1
V gene: TRBV7-8
D gene: TRBD2

CDR3 protein: CASSYSTTGENGYTF
CDR3 DNA: TGTGCCAGCAGTTACTCGACAACAGGGGAAAATGGCTACACCTTC
clone size: once
J gene: TRBJ1-2
V gene: TRBV6-5
D gene: TRBD1

CDR3 protein: CASSLSGEDKAFF
CDR3 DNA: TGTGCCAGCAGTTTAAGTGGGGAGGATAAAGCTTTCTTT
clone size: -
J gene: TRBJ1-1
V gene: TRBV12-3/TRBV12-4
D gene: -

CDR3 protein: CASRSGQTTDTQYF
CDR3 DNA: TGTGCCAGCAGATCAGGACAGACCACAGATACGCAGTATTTT
clone size: -
J gene: TRBJ2-3
V gene: TRBV7-2
D gene: -

CDR3 protein: CASSRTGETQYF
CDR3 DNA: TGTGCCAGCAGTCGAACGGGGGAGACCCAGTACTTC
clone size: -
J gene: TRBJ2-5
V gene: TRBV6-6
D gene: -

CDR3 protein: CASSQGGLTYNEQFF
CDR3 DNA: TGTGCCAGCAGCCAGGGGGGACTCACTTACAATGAGCAGTTCTTC
clone size: few
J gene: TRBJ2-1
V gene: TRBV11-3
D gene: -

CDR3 protein: CASRTAGGDTQYF
CDR3 DNA: TGTGCCAGCAGGACAGCGGGGGGAGATACGCAGTATTTT
clone size: -
J gene: TRBJ2-3
V gene: TRBV6-5
D gene: TRBD2

CDR3 protein: CASSSGRGSYNEQFF
CDR3 DNA: TGTGCCAGCAGCTCAGGCAGGGGGTCCTACAATGAGCAGTTCTTC
clone size: -
J gene: TRBJ2-1
V gene: TRBV7-2
D gene: TRBD1

CDR3 protein: CASTDSSFGANVLTF
CDR3 DNA: TGTGCCAGCACTGACAGTTCCTTCGGGGCCAACGTCCTGACTTTC
clone size: -
J gene: TRBJ2-6
V gene: TRBV2
D gene: -

CDR3 protein: CASSSHPGLAGGRSYNEQFF
CDR3 DNA: TGTGCCAGTAGTAGCCACCCGGGACTAGCGGGGGGAAGGTCCTACAATGAGCAGTTCTTC
clone size: -
J gene: TRBJ2-1
V gene: TRBV19
D gene: TRBD2

CDR3 protein: CASSSRVQDQETQYF
CDR3 DNA: TGTGCCAGCAGCTCCCGTGTACAGGATCAAGAGACCCAGTACTTC
clone size: -
J gene: TRBJ2-5
V gene: TRBV14
D gene: -

CDR3 protein: CATSDTSGTGGNQPQHF
CDR3 DNA: TGTGCCACCAGTGACACCTCCGGGACAGGGGGCAATCAGCCCCAGCATTTT
clone size: -
J gene: TRBJ1-5
V gene: TRBV24-1
D gene: TRBD1

CDR3 protein: CASGLERPPLHF
CDR3 DNA: TGTGCTAGTGGTTTAGAGAGGCCACCCCTCCACTTT
clone size: few
J gene: TRBJ1-6
V gene: TRBV12-5
D gene: -

CDR3 protein: CASSLGTSSYEQYF
CDR3 DNA: TGTGCCAGCAGCTTAGGCACCAGCTCCTACGAGCAGTACTTC
clone size: few
J gene: TRBJ2-7
V gene: TRBV7-6
D gene: -

CDR3 protein: CATSRVIEDQPQHF
CDR3 DNA: TGTGCCACCAGCAGAGTCATCGAGGATCAGCCCCAGCATTTT
clone size: -
J gene: TRBJ1-5
V gene: TRBV15
D gene: -

CDR3 protein: CAWSYGTSGAREQFF
CDR3 DNA: TGTGCCTGGAGTTACGGGACTAGCGGGGCAAGAGAGCAGTTCTTC
clone size: -
J gene: TRBJ2-1
V gene: TRBV30
D gene: TRBD2

CDR3 protein: CASSLDTGTTWVF
CDR3 DNA: TGTGCCAGCAGCCTGGATACAGGTACCACATGGGTCTTT
clone size: once
J gene: TRBJ1-1
V gene: TRBV14
D gene: -

CDR3 protein: CASGQGLNTEAFF
CDR3 DNA: TGTGCCAGCGGACAGGGCTTGAACACTGAAGCTTTCTTT
clone size: -
J gene: TRBJ1-1
V gene: TRBV27
D gene: TRBD1

CDR3 protein: CASSRLAGEGTDTQYF
CDR3 DNA: TGTGCCAGCAGCCGACTAGCGGGGGAGGGCACAGATACGCAGTATTTT
clone size: few
J gene: TRBJ2-3
V gene: TRBV7-9
D gene: TRBD2

CDR3 protein: CASSPSQGGSGNTIYF
CDR3 DNA: TGTGCCAGCTCACCGTCCCAGGGCGGCTCTGGAAACACCATATATTTT
clone size: -
J gene: TRBJ1-3
V gene: TRBV18
D gene: -

CDR3 protein: CASSRTGDEQFF
CDR3 DNA: TGTGCCAGCAGTAGAACAGGGGATGAGCAGTTCTTC
clone size: -
J gene: TRBJ2-1
V gene: TRBV6-5
D gene: TRBD1

CDR3 protein: CASTSPAAGELFF
CDR3 DNA: TGTGCCAGTACTTCCCCCGCGGCCGGGGAGCTGTTTTTT
clone size: -
J gene: TRBJ2-2
V gene: TRBV19
D gene: -

CDR3 protein: CASSKTGTSLNEQFF
CDR3 DNA: TGTGCCAGCAGCAAGACCGGGACTAGCCTCAATGAGCAGTTCTTC
clone size: once
J gene: TRBJ2-1
V gene: TRBV3-1/TRBV3-2
D gene: TRBD2

CDR3 protein: CASSLGQQQSAQHF
CDR3 DNA: TGTGCCAGCAGCCTCGGACAGCAGCAATCAGCCCAGCATTTT
clone size: -
J gene: TRBJ1-5
V gene: TRBV11-2
D gene: -

CDR3 protein: CASSQGDRGREKLFF
CDR3 DNA: TGCGCCAGCAGCCAAGGGGACAGGGGTAGAGAAAAACTGTTTTTT
clone size: -
J gene: TRBJ1-4
V gene: TRBV4-1
D gene: TRBD1

CDR3 protein: CASRPSQSGDEKLFF
CDR3 DNA: TGTGCCAGCAGGCCTTCACAGTCGGGGGATGAAAAACTGTTTTTT
clone size: -
J gene: TRBJ1-4
V gene: TRBV7-9
D gene: -

CDR3 protein: CASSLQGAITEAFF
CDR3 DNA: TGCGCCAGCAGCTTGCAGGGGGCGATCACTGAAGCTTTCTTT
clone size: -
J gene: TRBJ1-1
V gene: TRBV5-1
D gene: TRBD1

CDR3 protein: CASTPAVLSSYNEQFF
CDR3 DNA: TGCGCCAGCACCCCAGCGGTTCTTAGCTCCTACAATGAGCAGTTCTTC
clone size: -
J gene: TRBJ2-1
V gene: TRBV5-1
D gene: -

CDR3 protein: CASSGDRGNEKLFF
CDR3 DNA: TGCGCCAGCAGTGGGGACAGGGGGAATGAAAAACTGTTTTTT
clone size: -
J gene: TRBJ1-4
V gene: TRBV10-1
D gene: TRBD1

CDR3 protein: CASSGRPPGTQYF
CDR3 DNA: TGTGCCAGCAGCGGGCGGCCTCCGGGGACGCAGTATTTT
clone size: -
J gene: TRBJ2-3
V gene: TRBV21-1
D gene: -

CDR3 protein: CASSQEVGTVSGNTIYF
CDR3 DNA: TGCGCCAGCAGCCAAGAGGTTGGGACAGTCTCTGGAAACACCATATATTTT
clone size: -
J gene: TRBJ1-3
V gene: TRBV4-1
D gene: TRBD1

CDR3 protein: CASSISASGTTDTQYF
CDR3 DNA: TGTGCCAGTAGTATCTCGGCTAGCGGGACCACAGATACGCAGTATTTT
clone size: -
J gene: TRBJ2-3
V gene: TRBV19
D gene: TRBD2

CDR3 protein: CASSLGQGTTNEKLFF
CDR3 DNA: TGTGCCAGCAGCTTAGGGCAGGGAACAACTAATGAAAAACTGTTTTTT
clone size: once
J gene: TRBJ1-4
V gene: TRBV7-9
D gene: -

CDR3 protein: CASSLAGTGGEKLFF
CDR3 DNA: TGTGCCAGCAGCTTGGCGGGGACAGGGGGCGAAAAACTGTTTTTT
clone size: -
J gene: TRBJ1-4
V gene: TRBV5-6
D gene: TRBD1

CDR3 protein: CASSQGIVSGHEAFF
CDR3 DNA: TGTGCCAGCAGCCAAGGGATTGTATCTGGGCATGAAGCTTTCTTT
clone size: -
J gene: TRBJ1-1
V gene: TRBV3-1/TRBV3-2
D gene: -

CDR3 protein: CASSETGLNYGYTF
CDR3 DNA: TGTGCCAGCAGCGAGACAGGGCTGAACTATGGCTACACCTTC
clone size: -
J gene: TRBJ1-2
V gene: TRBV5-4
D gene: TRBD1

CDR3 protein: CASSLQGSPSNEKLFF
CDR3 DNA: TGCGCCAGCAGCTTACAGGGTAGCCCCTCCAATGAAAAACTGTTTTTT
clone size: -
J gene: TRBJ1-4
V gene: TRBV5-1
D gene: -

CDR3 protein: CSVPPGLGYNEQFF
CDR3 DNA: TGCAGCGTTCCCCCGGGACTGGGCTACAATGAGCAGTTCTTC
clone size: few
J gene: TRBJ2-1
V gene: TRBV29-1
D gene: -

CDR3 protein: CATIGTSGGAQYF
CDR3 DNA: TGTGCCACCATTGGGACTAGCGGGGGGGCGCAGTATTTT
clone size: -
J gene: TRBJ2-3
V gene: TRBV24-1
D gene: TRBD2

CDR3 protein: CASSPDSQNTEAFF
CDR3 DNA: TGTGCCAGCAGTCCTGACAGCCAGAACACTGAAGCTTTCTTT
clone size: -
J gene: TRBJ1-1
V gene: TRBV27
D gene: -

CDR3 protein: CASSIMGAATTEAFF
CDR3 DNA: TGTGCCAGTAGTATAATGGGGGCGGCAACCACTGAAGCTTTCTTT
clone size: -
J gene: TRBJ1-1
V gene: TRBV19
D gene: -

CDR3 protein: CASRMTVVLDSPDTQYF
CDR3 DNA: TGTGCCAGCAGGATGACCGTCGTTTTGGACTCCCCCGATACGCAGTATTTT
clone size: -
J gene: TRBJ2-3
V gene: TRBV28
D gene: -

CDR3 protein: CASSPGSFDGYTF
CDR3 DNA: TGTGCCAGCTCCCCCGGGTCCTTTGATGGCTACACCTTC
clone size: -
J gene: TRBJ1-2
V gene: TRBV12-3/TRBV12-4
D gene: -

CDR3 protein: CAWSEGQAYAEAFF
CDR3 DNA: TGTGCCTGGTCGGAGGGACAGGCGTACGCTGAAGCTTTCTTT
clone size: -
J gene: TRBJ1-1
V gene: TRBV30
D gene: TRBD1

CDR3 protein: CASSYGTNLLYNEQFF
CDR3 DNA: TGTGCCAGCAGCTACGGGACAAATCTTCTCTACAATGAGCAGTTCTTC
clone size: -
J gene: TRBJ2-1
V gene: TRBV3-1/TRBV3-2
D gene: -

CDR3 protein: CASSQAQGTSEAFF
CDR3 DNA: TGCGCCAGCAGCCAAGCGCAGGGTACATCTGAAGCTTTCTTT
clone size: once
J gene: TRBJ1-1
V gene: TRBV4-3
D gene: -

CDR3 protein: CASSLLTGSNQPQHF
CDR3 DNA: TGCGCCAGCAGCCTACTCACAGGTAGCAATCAGCCCCAGCATTTT
clone size: -
J gene: TRBJ1-5
V gene: TRBV5-1
D gene: -

CDR3 protein: CASSRRTGGSTDTQYF
CDR3 DNA: TGTGCCAGTAGTCGCCGGACCGGCGGGAGCACAGATACGCAGTATTTT
clone size: -
J gene: TRBJ2-3
V gene: TRBV19
D gene: -

CDR3 protein: CASSTTPDRPEKLFF
CDR3 DNA: TGTGCCAGTAGTACCACTCCGGACAGACCAGAAAAACTGTTTTTT
clone size: -
J gene: TRBJ1-4
V gene: TRBV19
D gene: -

CDR3 protein: CARRTSVNTGELFF
CDR3 DNA: TGTGCCCGCAGGACTAGCGTGAACACCGGGGAGCTGTTTTTT
clone size: once
J gene: TRBJ2-2
V gene: TRBV30
D gene: TRBD2

CDR3 protein: CASSWGLISSGNTIYF
CDR3 DNA: TGTGCCAGCAGTTGGGGACTCATTTCTTCTGGAAACACCATATATTTT
clone size: -
J gene: TRBJ1-3
V gene: TRBV3-1/TRBV3-2
D gene: -

CDR3 protein: CASRLRATGSKTQYF
CDR3 DNA: TGTGCCAGCCGTCTCAGGGCCACAGGGTCAAAGACCCAGTACTTC
clone size: -
J gene: TRBJ2-5
V gene: TRBV5-6
D gene: -